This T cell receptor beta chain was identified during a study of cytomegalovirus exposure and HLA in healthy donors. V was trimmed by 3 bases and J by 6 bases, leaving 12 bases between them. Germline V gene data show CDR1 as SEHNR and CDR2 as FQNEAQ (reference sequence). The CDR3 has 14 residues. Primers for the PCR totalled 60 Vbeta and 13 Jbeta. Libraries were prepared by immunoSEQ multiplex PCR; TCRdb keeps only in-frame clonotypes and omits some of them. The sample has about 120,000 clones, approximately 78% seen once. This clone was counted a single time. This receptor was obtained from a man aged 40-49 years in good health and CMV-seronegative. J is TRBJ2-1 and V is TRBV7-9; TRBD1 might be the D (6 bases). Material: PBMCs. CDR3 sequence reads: CASSLTGASNEQFF. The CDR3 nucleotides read TGTGCCAGCAGCTTGACAGGAGCCTCCAATGAGCAGTTCTTC.